Shown below are 27 T cell receptor beta chains from a single sample sequenced in a study of Ad26.COV2.S vaccination and SARS-CoV-2 variants. TCRdb keeps only in-frame clones here, not all; method: immunoSEQ multiplex PCR. The table includes some 500,000 clones, approximately 92% detected once. This sample's treatment: 19 received Ad26.COV2.S at low or high dose, single or two shots; about 5 received placebo; per-sample allocation not given. The samples were gathered on day 63 after the first injection of vaccine or placebo. This specimen consisted of peripheral blood, obtained in a trial of Ad26.COV2.S vaccine versus placebo. Receptors were obtained from a person aged 18-65 years who received the Ad26.COV2.S COVID-19 vaccine or a placebo.

The V and J genes are TRBV27 and TRBJ2-1; D gene ambiguous. The CDR3 has 14 amino acids. Trimming removed 1 base at V and 6 bases at J, with 10 bases between. CDR1 and CDR2 from the germline V gene are MNHEY and SMNVEV (reference sequence). The CDR3 bases are TGTGCCAGCAGTTTATTTCCAGGCGTCAATGAGCAGTTCTTC. This gives the protein CASSLFPGVNEQFF.

The gene calls are TRBV6-2 or TRBV6-3 and TRBJ1-2, with no clear D. Trimming shortened V by 6 bases and J by 4 bases, and 18 bases separated the two germline ends. Germline-derived CDR1 and CDR2 are MNHEY and SVGEGT. The CDR3 is 15 amino acids. The CDR3 loop is CASSRPLLVVYGYTF. CDR3 DNA sequence: TGTGCCAGCAGCCGCCCGCTTCTTGTAGTCTATGGCTACACCTTC.

V and J are TRBV18 and TRBJ2-7; D may be TRBD2 (5 bases). The germline gives CDR1 KGHSH, CDR2 LQKENI. The CDR3 covers 12 residues. V lost 6 bases and J lost 7, with 13 bases in between. The CDR3 spells CASSPRVGEQYV. As DNA, the CDR3 is TGTGCCAGCTCCCCGAGGGTAGGGGAGCAGTACGTC.

The chain is built from TRBV7-3 and TRBJ1-2, with 9 bases aligning to TRBD1. The trim removed 5 bases at V and 8 bases at J, leaving 6 bases unmatched. Germline-derived CDR1 and CDR2 are SGHTA and FQGTGA. The CDR3 runs to 13 residues. CDR3 sequence: CASSRRDRDGYTF. CDR3 nucleotide sequence: TGTGCCAGCAGCCGAAGGGACAGGGACGGCTACACCTTC.

This chain connects TRBV4-2 to TRBJ2-1; 10 nucleotides line up with TRBD2. Per the germline V gene, CDR1 is LGHNA and CDR2 is YNFKEQ. The CDR3 contains 16 residues. Unmatched junction bases numbered 7, after V lost 4 bases and J lost 4 bases. DNA of the CDR3: TGTGCCAGCAGCCCATGGGCTAGCGGGAGTTACAATGAGCAGTTCTTC. This sequence encodes CASSPWASGSYNEQFF.

On this clone itself: The same CDR3 also results from other DNA sequences found in this sample. The J gene is TRBJ2-5, the V gene TRBV24-1; 9 bases agree with TRBD1. Germline loops: CDR1 KGHDR, CDR2 SFDVKD. The CDR3 totals 15 residues. V lost 4 bases and J lost 4; bases outside the gene matches: 6. CDR3 sequence reads: CATSEGGTGRETQYF. The CDR3 DNA is TGTGCCACCAGTGAGGGTGGGACAGGGAGAGAGACCCAGTACTTC.

This chain links TRBV19 with TRBJ1-5, with 7 bases fitting TRBD1. Losses at the gene ends were 4 bases for V and 3 bases for J; bases not matched to a gene: 6. CDR3 length: 15 amino acids. Germline V gene lookup returns CDR1 LNHDA and CDR2 SQIVND (reference sequence). The CDR3 DNA reads TGTGCCAGTAGTACCCGGGACAGTCTCAATCAGCCCCAGCATTTT. This sequence encodes CASSTRDSLNQPQHF.

This clone was seen once. The chain is built from TRBV7-9 and TRBJ1-4; unclear D gene. V lost 1 base and J 3 bases, leaving 6 bases between the germline ends. The V gene's germline CDR1 is SEHNR and CDR2 FQNEAQ (reference sequence). The CDR3 length is 14 residues. This chain's CDR3 is CASSLGGSNEKLFF. CDR3 nucleotides: TGTGCCAGCAGCTTAGGCGGCTCTAATGAAAAACTGTTTTTT.

J is TRBJ2-5 and V is TRBV19, with D unclear. The CDR3 has 12 amino acids. V dropped 5 bases and J dropped 4 bases, with 8 bases sitting between them. CDR1 and CDR2 (germline): LNHDA, SQIVND (reference sequence). The DNA of the CDR3 is TGTGCCAGTAGTGGGGTAGGAGAGACCCAGTACTTC. The encoded protein is CASSGVGETQYF.

The chain employs TRBV20-1 and TRBJ2-1, with no clear D. The germline gives CDR1 DFQATT, CDR2 SNEGSKA (reference sequence). The V and J ends lost 3 bases and 9 bases respectively, with 15 bases between them. The CDR3 covers 13 residues. The CDR3 DNA reads TGCAGTGCTAGTCTACGGTCGTCCGGTGAGCAGTTCTTC. This translates into CSASLRSSGEQFF.

This clone was counted once. This chain uses TRBV19 with TRBJ2-6, with D perhaps TRBD1 (6 bases). CDR1 and CDR2 from the germline V gene are LNHDA and SQIVND (reference sequence). The CDR3 is 14 amino acids. The germline V and J ends were trimmed by 7 bases and 3 bases, with 10 bases remaining between them. The CDR3: CASTTGFGANVLTF. Here the CDR3 DNA reads TGTGCCAGTACTACAGGGTTTGGGGCCAACGTCCTGACTTTC. Using reference TRBV19 and TRBJ2-6 for the parts outside the CDR3, the full variable domain is DGGITQSPKYLFRKEGQNVTLSCEQNLNHDAMYWYRQDPGQGLRLIYYSQIVNDFQKGDIAEGYSVSREKKESFPLTVTSAQKNPTAFYLCASTTGFGANVLTFGAGSRLTVL.

V is TRBV2 and J is TRBJ2-5; 11 bases align to TRBD2. Per the germline V gene, CDR1 is SNHLY and CDR2 is FYNNEI. V lost 4 bases to trimming and J lost 4 bases; unmatched junction nucleotides: 2. The CDR3 spans 14 residues. CDR3 protein: CASSGLAGGETQYF. The CDR3 DNA is TGTGCCAGCAGTGGGCTAGCGGGAGGAGAGACCCAGTACTTC. The variable domain in full, completed from reference TRBV2 and TRBJ2-5, reads EPEVTQTPSHQVTQMGQEVILRCVPISNHLYFYWYRQILGQKVEFLVSFYNNEISEKSEIFDDQFSVERPDGSNFTLKIRSTKLEDSAMYFCASSGLAGGETQYFGPGTRLLVL.

The chain couples TRBV4-2 to TRBJ2-2; 12 bases match TRBD2. Germline V lookup: CDR1 LGHNA, CDR2 YNFKEQ. After removal of 6 bases from V and 6 bases from J, the junction contained 11 bases not matched to a gene. This CDR3 spans 17 amino acids. CDR3 bases: TGTGCCAGCAGTCGCGAGCGGCTAGCGGGAGGGCCCGGGGAGCTGTTTTTT. Translated, it gives CASSRERLAGGPGELFF.

The V call is TRBV3-1 (or the pseudogene TRBV3-2), the J call TRBJ2-5; 8 bases match TRBD2. The CDR3 is 14 amino acids. Trimming took 2 bases from V and 5 from J; bases not matched to a gene: 4. Germline CDR1 LGHDT, CDR2 YNNKEL (reference sequence). CDR3 in DNA: TGTGCCAGCAGCCAACCGGGGGGGCAGGAGACCCAGTACTTC. Residues: CASSQPGGQETQYF.

The V call is TRBV7-2, the J call TRBJ2-6; D unresolved. V was cut by 3 bases and J by 2 bases, with 8 bases left in between. Germline V lookup: CDR1 SGHTA, CDR2 FQGNSA. The CDR3 covers 15 residues. The chain's CDR3 is CASSFTATGANVLTF. The CDR3, as DNA: TGTGCCAGCAGCTTTACAGCGACTGGGGCCAACGTCCTGACTTTC.

This clone occurred many times. The CDR3 loop is CASSLGQSSSTDTQYF. CDR3 nucleotide sequence: TGTGCCAGCAGCTTAGGTCAATCTTCTAGCACAGATACGCAGTATTTT. The chain has TRBV11-3 and TRBJ2-3; D is uncertain. CDR1 SGHNT and CDR2 YENEEA come from the germline V gene. The CDR3 spans 16 residues. V was clipped by 1 base and J by 0 bases, with 11 bases between them.

The CDR3 region is CASSSDRAQSTGELFF. The CDR3 DNA is TGTGCCAGCAGCTCCGATAGGGCCCAGAGCACCGGGGAGCTGTTTTTT. V and J are TRBV7-2 and TRBJ2-2; D gene unclear. The V end lost 4 bases, the J end lost 4 bases, and 16 bases lay between the germline ends. Germline assignment: CDR1 SGHTA and CDR2 FQGNSA. CDR3 length: 16 amino acids.

V gene TRBV7-3 combines with J gene TRBJ2-1; either TRBD1 or TRBD2 may fit D (5 bases each). Trimming shortened V by 1 base and J by 10 bases, and 14 bases separated the two germline ends. From germline, CDR1 is SGHTA and CDR2 FQGTGA. The length of the CDR3 is 14 residues. CDR3 in DNA: TGTGCCAGCAGCTTAATAGGGGACCCTCCAGAGCAGTTCTTC. Translating gives CASSLIGDPPEQFF.

The chain has TRBV28 and TRBJ1-2, with D tentatively TRBD1 (6 bases). V gave up 2 bases and J gave up 8 bases, with 12 bases separating them. Germline V CDR1 and CDR2: MDHEN, SYDVKM. The CDR3 covers 13 residues. In nucleotides, the CDR3 is TGTGCCAGCAGTTTAAGGGCAGGGGAGGGCTACACCTTC. As protein: CASSLRAGEGYTF.

The gene calls are TRBV19 and TRBJ2-5, with D tentatively TRBD1 (5 bases). This CDR3 contains 13 residues. CDR1 is LNHDA and CDR2 is SQIVND in the germline V gene (reference sequence). The V end was cut by 5 bases, the J end by 4 bases, with 11 bases between. The CDR3 nucleotides are TGTGCCAGTAGTCCCACAGGTGCAGAGACCCAGTACTTC. Translated: CASSPTGAETQYF.

The J gene is TRBJ2-2, the V gene TRBV7-3, with D uncertain. Trimming took 3 bases from V and 5 from J, leaving 7 bases between them. This CDR3 contains 13 residues. Germline V gives CDR1 SGHTA, CDR2 FQGTGA. The CDR3 DNA is TGTGCCAGCAGCTTTGATGGGACCGGGGAGCTGTTTTTT. This codes for CASSFDGTGELFF.

The chain couples TRBV6-2 or TRBV6-3 to TRBJ1-5, with a weak D call TRBD1 (6 bases). This CDR3 has 14 amino acids. V lost 5 bases to trimming and J lost 6 bases, with 14 bases between them. CDR1 and CDR2 from the germline V gene are MNHEY and SVGEGT. In DNA form, the CDR3 reads TGTGCCAGCAGTCAACAGGGTGCCCGTCAGCCCCAGCATTTT. It encodes CASSQQGARQPQHF.

The V gene is TRBV6-1, the J gene TRBJ1-3, with a tentative D call TRBD1 (5 bases). In germline, CDR1 is MNHNS, CDR2 SASEGT. The CDR3 is made up of 16 amino acids. V dropped 4 bases and J dropped 2 bases, with 15 bases sitting between them. DNA of the CDR3: TGTGCCAGCAGTGTGGAGGGGAGCGGGACTGGAAACACCATATATTTT. Translated: CASSVEGSGTGNTIYF.

The CDR3 sequence: CASSAGGPTEYYEQYV. The CDR3 bases are TGTGCCAGCAGCGCGGGAGGACCCACCGAATACTACGAGCAGTACGTC. This chain uses TRBV7-8 with TRBJ2-7, with TRBD2 matching 8 bases. The V and J ends lost 5 bases and 3 bases, in that order; junction bases with no gene match: 12. Looked up from germline, CDR1 is SGHVS and CDR2 is FQNEAQ. The CDR3 is 16 residues long.

This sequence joins TRBV19 and TRBJ2-3; a weak D match, TRBD2 (7 bases). The V gene lost 8 bases and the J gene lost 1 base, with 22 bases spanning the gap. The CDR3 runs to 17 residues. Germline assignment: CDR1 LNHDA and CDR2 SQIVND (reference sequence). CDR3 in amino acids: CASSRSGLEGGTDTQYF. The CDR3 nucleotides are TGTGCCAGTTCCCGTAGCGGGCTAGAGGGGGGCACAGATACGCAGTATTTT.

This chain uses TRBV5-6 with TRBJ2-7; D call uncertain. The length of the CDR3 is 11 residues. Between the trimmed V and J ends, which lost 4 bases and 6 bases, there was a span of 8 bases. Per germline, CDR1 SGHDT and CDR2 YYEEEE. The CDR3 nucleotides read TGTGCCAGCAGCCGTGGTGGCGAGCAGTACGTC. Translating gives CASSRGGEQYV.

This chain uses TRBV5-4 with TRBJ2-3; 9 nucleotides match TRBD2. Germline V gene sequence: CDR1 SGHNT, CDR2 YYREEE (reference sequence). V was pared by 4 bases and J by 0 bases, with 9 bases of the junction left unmatched. The CDR3 extends over 17 amino acids. The CDR3 reads CASSPDSGGSSTDTQYF. CDR3 coding DNA: TGTGCCAGCAGCCCGGATAGCGGGGGCTCTAGCACAGATACGCAGTATTTT.